These 28 T cell receptor beta chains share one sample of origin, sequenced in a study of T cells after yellow fever vaccination. TCRdb redid the calling of the 5' RACE reads with MiXCR, one entry per CDR3 protein. The sample consists of about 300,000 distinct CDR3 sequences, around 9.3% of them appearing once. Source: CD4+ T cells sorted from PBMCs, taken 5 days after the yellow fever booster vaccination. The receptors were sampled from a man younger than 35 who received the YFV17D yellow fever vaccine.

This clonotype has just a few counts. The chain's CDR3 is CASSFAGGGGNEKLFF. CDR3 in DNA: TGTGCCAGCAGCTTCGCCGGGGGGGGCGGTAATGAAAAACTGTTTTTT. The rearrangement links TRBV7-9 to TRBJ1-4, with a weak D call TRBD1 (6 bases). CDR3 length: 16 residues. Germline CDR1 and CDR2: SEHNR and FQNEAQ (reference sequence). Trimming pared 3 bases from V and 4 bases from J, leaving 15 bases between.

The genes are TRBV19 and TRBJ2-1, with D possibly matching TRBD2 (6 bases). The CDR3 is 12 amino acids. CDR1 and CDR2 (germline): LNHDA, SQIVND (reference sequence). Trimming pared 10 bases from V and 4 bases from J, leaving 11 bases between. The CDR3 nucleotides are TGTGCCACCCACGGGGGTTACAATGAGCAGTTCTTC. Protein: CATHGGYNEQFF.

As to this clonotype: A read error is possible here, since a much larger clone lies one base away. V gene TRBV9 combines with J gene TRBJ2-6, with 8 bases lining up with TRBD1. This CDR3 spans 18 amino acids. The germline CDR1 and CDR2 sequences are SGDLS and YYNGEE. The ends lost 3 bases at V and 3 bases at J; junction bases unmatched: 11. The CDR3 protein is CASSAVAGGGFGANVLTF. CDR3 bases: TGTGCCAGCAGCGCAGTAGCAGGGGGCGGCTTTGGGGCCAACGTCCTGACTTTC.

This clonotype turned up a few times. V is TRBV29-1 and J is TRBJ1-2; D uncertain. Trimming took 4 bases from V and 5 from J, leaving 8 bases between them. Germline V gene sequence: CDR1 SQVTM, CDR2 ANQGSEA. The CDR3 runs to 11 residues. The CDR3 DNA reads as TGCAGCGTTGGAACGCCATATGGCTACACCTTC. Its translation is CSVGTPYGYTF.

This clonotype was seen a few times. The chain couples TRBV5-6 to TRBJ1-1, with D unclear. Germline values: CDR1 SGHDT, CDR2 YYEEEE. There are 14 residues in the CDR3. V lost 4 bases, J lost 0 bases, and 10 bases lay in between. CDR3 sequence: CASSLKGLNTEAFF. The DNA for the CDR3 is TGTGCCAGCAGCCTGAAGGGCTTGAACACTGAAGCTTTCTTT. The entire variable domain, with the rest obtained from reference TRBV5-6 and TRBJ1-1, is as follows: DAGVTQSPTHLIKTRGQQVTLRCSPKSGHDTVSWYQQALGQGPQFIFQYYEEEERQRGNFPDRFSGHQFPNYSSELNVNALLLGDSALYLCASSLKGLNTEAFFGQGTRLTVV.

This clonotype was seen a few times. The chain employs TRBV21-1 and TRBJ2-3; the table's D gene call, TRBD1, was not cross checked with the DNA. TRBV21-1 is an annotated pseudogene. The CDR3 contains 14 residues. CDR3 amino acids: CASSKVGGTDTQYF. In DNA, the CDR3 is TGTGCCAGCAGCAAAGTGGGGGGGACAGATACGCAGTATTTT.

This rearrangement joins TRBV28 to TRBJ1-5, with 10 positions matching TRBD1. Germline V gives CDR1 MDHEN, CDR2 SYDVKM. The CDR3 is 15 residues long. V shed 4 bases, J shed 7 bases, and the junction held 7 bases outside the gene matches. The CDR3 DNA sequence: TGTGCCAGCAGTTCACGGGACAGGGGTGACCAGCCCCAGCATTTT. It specifies CASSSRDRGDQPQHF.

V gene TRBV12-3 or TRBV12-4 combines with J gene TRBJ1-2; 12 nucleotides match TRBD1. CDR3 length equals 14 residues. The V segment lost 5 bases and the J segment 7 bases; nucleotides outside the gene matches: 5. In DNA form, the CDR3 reads TGTGCCAGCAGTGCCGGGACAGGGGGCGTTGGCTACACCTTC. This gives the protein CASSAGTGGVGYTF.

V gene TRBV7-2 combines with J gene TRBJ2-5; D not resolved. In germline, CDR1 is SGHTA, CDR2 FQGNSA. The CDR3 extends over 11 amino acids. Trimming pared 2 bases from V and 7 bases from J, leaving 5 bases between. The CDR3 reads CASSLMVTQYF. The CDR3 DNA reads TGTGCCAGCAGCTTAATGGTGACCCAGTACTTC.

Only a few counts were recorded for this clonotype. The chain couples TRBV11-1 to TRBJ1-1, with 7 nucleotides matching TRBD1. Germline trimming cut 7 bases from V and 1 base from J; bases unmatched to any gene: 6. Germline V gene lookup returns CDR1 SGHAT and CDR2 FQDESV (reference sequence). The CDR3 has 14 amino acids. CDR3 DNA sequence: TGTGCCAGCATGGACAGGTGGAGGAACACTGAAGCTTTCTTT. Translating it yields CASMDRWRNTEAFF.

This clonotype was picked up a small number of times. The chain employs TRBV7-9 and TRBJ2-3; 8 bases agree with TRBD1. Per germline, CDR1 SEHNR and CDR2 FQNEAQ (reference sequence). The CDR3 consists of 13 residues. V dropped 4 bases and J dropped 6; count of bases not matched to a gene: 3. CDR3 sequence: CASSYDRGDTQYF. The CDR3 DNA sequence: TGTGCCAGCAGCTATGACAGGGGTGATACGCAGTATTTT. Looking up the rest from reference TRBV7-9 and TRBJ2-3 gives the full variable domain: DTGVSQNPRHKITKRGQNVTFRCDPISEHNRLYWYRQTLGQGPEFLTYFQNEAQLEKSRLLSDRFSAERPKGSFSTLEIQRTEQGDSAMYLCASSYDRGDTQYFGPGTRLTVL.

This sequence joins TRBV5-1 and TRBJ2-2, with a possible D match to TRBD2 (5 bases). Germline values: CDR1 SGHRS, CDR2 YFSETQ. CDR3 length equals 15 residues. V lost 0 bases and J lost 4, with 10 bases in between. In DNA, the CDR3 is TGCGCCAGCAGCTTGGAGATGCGGGTCACCGGGGAGCTGTTTTTT. This translates into CASSLEMRVTGELFF.

This clonotype was found a few times. J is TRBJ2-3 and V is TRBV5-1; 8 nucleotides agree with TRBD2. There are 16 residues in the CDR3. The V and J ends lost 0 bases and 4 bases, in that order; junction bases with no gene match: 7. In germline, CDR1 is SGHRS, CDR2 YFSETQ. The CDR3 sequence: CASSLAGRGGSDTQYF. In DNA, the CDR3 is TGCGCCAGCAGCTTGGCCGGTCGCGGGGGGTCAGATACGCAGTATTTT.

In this sample, this clonotype turned up a few times. The chain couples TRBV6-2 or TRBV6-3 to TRBJ2-7; 9 bases are shared with TRBD1. The CDR3 is 16 residues long. CDR1 MNHEY and CDR2 SVGEGT come from the germline V gene. V shed 6 bases and J 4 bases; nucleotides not matched to a gene: 13. The CDR3 spells CASSPHPGQGSYEQYV. CDR3 nucleotides: TGTGCCAGCAGCCCACACCCGGGACAGGGCTCGTACGAGCAGTACGTC.

This clonotype appeared a few times. The chain couples TRBV2 to TRBJ2-7; TRBD1 is a possible D gene (5 bases). The CDR3 is made up of 12 amino acids. Deletions cut 7 bases from V and 5 bases from J, with 12 bases between. Per the germline V gene, CDR1 is SNHLY and CDR2 is FYNNEI. The CDR3 region is CASTFRADEQYV. CDR3 bases: TGTGCCAGCACCTTCAGGGCGGACGAGCAGTACGTC.

The V and J genes are TRBV28 and TRBJ1-1, with 9 bases identical to TRBD1. Per the germline V gene, CDR1 is MDHEN and CDR2 is SYDVKM. The CDR3 totals 13 residues. V dropped 7 bases and J dropped 4; count of bases not matched to a gene: 4. DNA for the CDR3: TGTGCCAGCATTGAGACAGGGGGCACTGAAGCTTTCTTT. Amino acids: CASIETGGTEAFF.

This chain joins TRBV7-9 and TRBJ2-3, with D maybe TRBD2 (6 bases). Trimming took 3 bases from V and 5 from J, leaving 9 bases between them. This CDR3 has 13 residues. Germline V gene lookup returns CDR1 SEHNR and CDR2 FQNEAQ (reference sequence). The CDR3 sequence is CASSFGGGDTQYF. CDR3 DNA sequence: TGTGCCAGCAGCTTCGGGGGAGGAGATACGCAGTATTTT.

This clonotype was seen a few times. V gene TRBV5-1 combines with J gene TRBJ2-7; 9 bases match TRBD2. The CDR3 contains 14 residues. V shed 4 bases and J 0 bases; nucleotides not matched to a gene: 2. The germline V gene encodes CDR1 SGHRS and CDR2 YFSETQ. CDR3 in amino acids: CASSNSGGSYEQYF. The CDR3 bases are TGCGCCAGCAGCAATAGCGGGGGCTCCTACGAGCAGTACTTC.

This chain connects TRBV11-2 to TRBJ2-3, with a possible D match to TRBD2 (6 bases). The CDR3 runs to 14 residues. V lost 0 bases, J lost 10 bases, and 14 bases lay in between. CDR1 and CDR2 from the germline V gene are SGHAT and FQNNGV. The CDR3 sequence is CASSLDGGTIAQYF. The CDR3 region has the DNA TGTGCCAGCAGCTTAGATGGGGGGACGATAGCGCAGTATTTT.

The gene calls are TRBV5-1 and TRBJ2-3; D is perhaps TRBD1 or TRBD2 (6 bases each). Germline CDR1 SGHRS, CDR2 YFSETQ. The CDR3 contains 14 residues. Trimming cost V 4 bases and J 2 bases, with 11 bases left between them. The CDR3 DNA reads as TGCGCCAGCAGCCGACAGGACTACACAGATACGCAGTATTTT. Protein: CASSRQDYTDTQYF.

The chain combines TRBV6-5 with TRBJ1-1; a weak D match, TRBD1 (5 bases). This CDR3 region has 16 residues. Trimming shortened V by 0 bases and J by 3 bases, and 14 bases separated the two germline ends. CDR1 is MNHEY, CDR2 SVGAGI, per germline. CDR3 DNA sequence: TGTGCCAGCAGTTACTCGTCGGGCCGCAGGGACACTGAAGCTTTCTTT. Its protein is CASSYSSGRRDTEAFF.

Many counts were recorded for this clonotype. The chain combines TRBV3-1 with TRBJ2-1; 11 positions agree with TRBD2. Trimming took 4 bases from V and 2 from J; bases not matched to a gene: 1. Per germline, CDR1 LGHDT and CDR2 YNNKEL (reference sequence). This CDR3 has 15 amino acids. CDR3 coding DNA: TGTGCCAGCAGCCGTAGCGGGGGGGCCTACAATGAGCAGTTCTTC. Residues: CASSRSGGAYNEQFF.

The chain joins TRBV7-2 to TRBJ1-6; D unclear. Germline CDR1 and CDR2: SGHTA and FQGNSA. The CDR3 covers 17 residues. Trimming removed 1 base from V and 8 bases from J, with 18 bases in between. CDR3 nucleotides: TGTGCCAGCAGCTTAGAGGCAGGCATGGGATTTTATTCACCCCTCCACTTT. It specifies CASSLEAGMGFYSPLHF.

In its sample, this clonotype was seen a few times. V usage is TRBV6-1 and J usage is TRBJ2-7, with D unclear. Trimming shortened V by 2 bases and J by 2 bases, and 16 bases separated the two germline ends. The CDR3 contains 16 residues. Germline V gene lookup returns CDR1 MNHNS and CDR2 SASEGT. The CDR3 region is CASSETPTPGAYEQYV. For the CDR3, the DNA is TGTGCCAGCAGTGAAACCCCCACCCCAGGCGCCTACGAGCAGTACGTC.

The gene calls are TRBV18 and TRBJ2-5, with TRBD1 as a possible D gene (5 bases). The ends were cut back, 4 bases at V and 0 bases at J, with 9 bases in the middle. Germline CDR1 KGHSH, CDR2 LQKENI. The CDR3 runs to 14 residues. The DNA of the CDR3 is TGTGCCAGCTCACTTGGGGCAAACCAAGAGACCCAGTACTTC. Translation: CASSLGANQETQYF.

V is TRBV4-2 and J is TRBJ1-1; D uncertain. V was cut by 1 base and J by 0 bases, with 12 bases left in between. The length of the CDR3 is 16 residues. Germline-derived CDR1 and CDR2 are LGHNA and YNFKEQ. The DNA for the CDR3 is TGTGCCAGCAGCCAAGTCCCACGAAAGATGAACACTGAAGCTTTCTTT. It yields the protein CASSQVPRKMNTEAFF.

The chain employs TRBV7-8 and TRBJ1-4; D is uncertain. Trimming removed 7 bases at V and 5 bases at J, with 11 bases between. Germline CDR1 is SGHVS and CDR2 is FQNEAQ. This CDR3 is built from 13 residues. The CDR3 DNA follows: TGTGCCAGCACCGTGTATGCGAATGAAAAACTGTTTTTT. Encoded protein: CASTVYANEKLFF.

The chain combines TRBV16 with TRBJ1-1; the D is unclear. The CDR3 contains 13 residues. CDR1 is KGHSY, CDR2 FQNENV, per germline. V was clipped by 4 bases and J by 4 bases, with 10 bases between them. CDR3 in amino acids: CASSPAWGTEAFF. In DNA form, the CDR3 reads TGTGCCAGCAGCCCCGCGTGGGGCACTGAAGCTTTCTTT. Full variable domain (missing parts from reference TRBV16 and TRBJ1-1): GEEVAQTPKHLVRGEGQKAKLYCAPIKGHSYVFWYQQVLKNEFKFLISFQNENVFDETGMPKERFSAKCLPNSPCSLEIQATKLEDSAVYFCASSPAWGTEAFFGQGTRLTVV.